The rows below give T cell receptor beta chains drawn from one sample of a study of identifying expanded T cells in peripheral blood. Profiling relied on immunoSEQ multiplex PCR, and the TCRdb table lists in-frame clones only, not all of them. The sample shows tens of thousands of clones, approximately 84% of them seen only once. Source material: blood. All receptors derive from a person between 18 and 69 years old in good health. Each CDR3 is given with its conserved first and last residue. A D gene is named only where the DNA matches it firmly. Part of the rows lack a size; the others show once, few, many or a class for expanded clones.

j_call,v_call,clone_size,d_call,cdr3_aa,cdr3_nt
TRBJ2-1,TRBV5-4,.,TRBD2,CASSPGTSGLRQFF,TGTGCCAGCAGCCCAGGGACTAGCGGGCTCAGGCAGTTCTTC
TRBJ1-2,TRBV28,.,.,CASSLDAGPRIEMF,TGTGCCAGCAGTTTAGATGCGGGACCCCGGATAGAGATGTTC
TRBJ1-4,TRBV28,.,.,CASSPQLPTNEKLFF,TGTGCCAGCAGTCCTCAGTTGCCAACTAATGAAAAACTGTTTTTT
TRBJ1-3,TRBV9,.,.,CASSVGYGSGNTIYF,TGTGCCAGCAGCGTAGGGTACGGCTCTGGAAACACCATATATTTT
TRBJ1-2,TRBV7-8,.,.,CASSSRYGYTF,TGTGCCAGCAGCTCCAGATATGGCTACACCTTC
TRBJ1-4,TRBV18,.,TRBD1,CASSPPNRGQKLFF,TGTGCCAGCTCACCACCCAACAGGGGGCAAAAACTGTTTTTT
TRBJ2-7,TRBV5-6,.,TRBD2,CASSLSGTRSYEQYF,TGTGCCAGCAGCCTCTCCGGGACTAGGTCCTACGAGCAGTACTTC
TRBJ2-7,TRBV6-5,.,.,CASSLGPPTYEQYF,TGTGCCAGCAGTTTGGGACCGCCGACCTACGAGCAGTACTTC
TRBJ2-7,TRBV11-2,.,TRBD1,CASSLGQGAYEQYF,TGTGCCAGCAGCTTAGGACAGGGAGCCTACGAGCAGTACTTC
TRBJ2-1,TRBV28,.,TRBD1,CASSRQGAYNEQFF,TGTGCCAGCAGCAGACAGGGGGCCTACAATGAGCAGTTCTTC
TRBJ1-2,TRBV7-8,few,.,CASSSKSEGESYGYTF,TGTGCCAGCAGCTCCAAGTCGGAAGGGGAGAGCTATGGCTACACCTTC
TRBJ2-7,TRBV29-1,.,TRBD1,CSVVGQGSSYEQYF,TGCAGCGTCGTTGGACAGGGCAGCTCCTACGAGCAGTACTTC
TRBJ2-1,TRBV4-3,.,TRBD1,CASSPGTAGQGRHNEQFF,TGCGCCAGCAGCCCTGGTACTGCGGGACAGGGTAGGCACAATGAGCAGTTCTTC
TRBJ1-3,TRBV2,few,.,CASGAVLGNTIYF,TGTGCCAGCGGGGCAGTCTTGGGAAACACCATATATTTT
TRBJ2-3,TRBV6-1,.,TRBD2,CGIRTSGKYTQYF,TGTGGGATACGGACTAGCGGGAAGTATACGCAGTATTTT
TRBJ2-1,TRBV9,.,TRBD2,CASSVERGLAGGHSYNEQFF,TGTGCCAGCAGCGTAGAACGGGGACTAGCGGGAGGCCACTCCTACAATGAGCAGTTCTTC
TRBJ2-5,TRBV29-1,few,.,CSVESGDNQETQYF,TGCAGCGTTGAGTCAGGGGACAATCAAGAGACCCAGTACTTC
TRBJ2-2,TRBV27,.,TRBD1,CASNLQGTGELFF,TGTGCCAGCAATCTACAGGGGACCGGGGAGCTGTTTTTT
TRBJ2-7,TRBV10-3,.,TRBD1,CAISGKQGIGSYEQYF,TGTGCCATCAGTGGGAAACAGGGGATAGGCTCCTACGAGCAGTACTTC
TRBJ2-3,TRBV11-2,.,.,CASSLVGGSTDTQYF,TGTGCCAGCAGCTTAGTCGGCGGTAGCACAGATACGCAGTATTTT
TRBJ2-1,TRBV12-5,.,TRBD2,CASGLRLAGAYNEQFF,TGTGCTAGTGGTTTGCGGCTAGCGGGAGCATACAATGAGCAGTTCTTC
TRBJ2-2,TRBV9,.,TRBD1,CASSAPGQVNTGELFF,TGTGCCAGCAGCGCCCCGGGACAGGTGAACACCGGGGAGCTGTTTTTT
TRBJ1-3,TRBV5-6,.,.,CASSHRQFAGNTIYF,TGTGCCAGCAGCCACAGGCAATTTGCTGGAAACACCATATATTTT
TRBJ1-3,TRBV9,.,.,CASGGNSGNTIYF,TGTGCCAGCGGAGGGAACTCTGGAAACACCATATATTTT
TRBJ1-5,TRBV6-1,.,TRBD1,CASNPTGFFQPQHF,TGTGCCAGCAATCCGACAGGGTTTTTTCAGCCCCAGCATTTT
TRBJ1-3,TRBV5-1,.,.,CASSLDSSPLGNTIYF,TGCGCCAGCAGCCTGGACAGCTCTCCCCTCGGAAACACCATATATTTT
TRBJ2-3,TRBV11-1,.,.,CASSSRTGLSTDTQYF,TGTGCCAGCAGCAGTCGGACGGGACTTAGCACAGATACGCAGTATTTT
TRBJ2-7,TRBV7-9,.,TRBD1,CASSLILHRDRVGEQYF,TGTGCCAGCAGCTTAATCCTCCACCGGGACAGGGTAGGCGAGCAGTACTTC
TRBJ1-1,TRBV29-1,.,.,CSAGPELDMNTEAFF,TGCAGCGCCGGACCGGAGTTGGACATGAACACTGAAGCTTTCTTT
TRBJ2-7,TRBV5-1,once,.,CASSLEPLDEQYF,TGCGCCAGCAGCTTGGAGCCTTTGGACGAGCAGTACTTC
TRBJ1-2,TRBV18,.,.,CASSPPVRDGGYTF,TGTGCCAGCTCACCACCGGTCAGGGATGGTGGCTACACCTTC
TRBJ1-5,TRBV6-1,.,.,CASSELGRGDQPQHF,TGTGCCAGCAGTGAATTGGGCAGGGGAGACCAGCCCCAGCATTTT
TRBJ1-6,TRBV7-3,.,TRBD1,CASSEQTGDNSPLHF,TGTGCCAGCAGCGAACAGACAGGGGATAATTCACCCCTCCACTTT
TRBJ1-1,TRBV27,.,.,CASTPWGRDIVNTEAFF,TGTGCCAGCACCCCTTGGGGCAGGGATATAGTGAACACTGAAGCTTTCTTT
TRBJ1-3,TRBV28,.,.,CASSSYTPTSGNTIYF,TGTGCCAGCAGTTCCTACACACCGACCTCTGGAAACACCATATATTTT
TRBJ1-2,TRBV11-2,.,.,CASSFAQRGGYTF,TGTGCCAGCAGCTTCGCGCAACGGGGCGGCTACACCTTC
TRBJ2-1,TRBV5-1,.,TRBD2,CASWASGAYNEQFF,TGCGCCAGTTGGGCTAGCGGAGCCTACAATGAGCAGTTCTTC
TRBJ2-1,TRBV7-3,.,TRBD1,CASSSSGQGLNEQFF,TGTGCCAGCAGCTCCTCGGGACAGGGGCTTAATGAGCAGTTCTTC
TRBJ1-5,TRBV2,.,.,CASSEGLQGPNQPQHF,TGTGCCAGCAGTGAGGGCCTACAGGGACCGAATCAGCCCCAGCATTTT
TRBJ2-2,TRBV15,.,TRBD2,CATSGSSGRARGGELFF,TGTGCCACCAGCGGATCTAGCGGGAGGGCCAGGGGCGGGGAGCTGTTTTTT
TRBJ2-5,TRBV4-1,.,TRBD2,CASSLLAGSQETQYF,TGCGCCAGCAGCCTACTAGCGGGTAGCCAAGAGACCCAGTACTTC
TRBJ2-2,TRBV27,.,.,CASSLSWGTGELFF,TGTGCCAGCAGTTTATCGTGGGGCACCGGGGAGCTGTTTTTT